This T cell receptor beta chain was sequenced during a study of blood T cell repertoires in COVID-19. Study-level background: Specimens from acute and convalescent COVID-19 originated in the United States, Italy and Spain. Nucleic acid was either cDNA or gDNA, and it came from T cells, B-cell-depleted T cells, or PBMCs.

Some clones are missing from TCRdb's copy, which holds only in-frame ones; the method was immunoSEQ multiplex PCR. The table includes 57,000 or so clones, approximately 86% detected once. The length of the CDR3 is 13 residues. Germline CDR1 LGHDT, CDR2 YNNKEL (reference sequence). Trimming cost V 4 bases and J 3 bases, with 10 bases left between them. This clone occurred once. This chain connects TRBV3-1 (or the pseudogene TRBV3-2) to TRBJ2-7; no firm D call. This clonotype was obtained from a human donor in a cohort sampled during active COVID-19. Sequencing was carried out using peripheral blood. CDR3 nucleotide sequence: TGTGCCAGCAGCCGGTACAGCTTCTACGAGCAGTACTTC. Translated: CASSRYSFYEQYF.